This passage covers 24 T cell receptor beta chains from one sample sequenced in a study of T cells of healthy individuals. TCRdb re-called the 5' RACE reads through MiXCR, storing one row per CDR3 protein. Here the sample spans 100,000 or so distinct CDR3 sequences, around 17% being singletons. These receptors originate from a human donor in good health.

The chain carries TRBV7-2 and TRBJ2-7, with 8 bases matching TRBD1. In germline, CDR1 is SGHTA, CDR2 FQGNSA. Trimming cost V 5 bases and J 2 bases; bases outside gene matches: 8. This CDR3 contains 15 residues. Written as DNA, the CDR3 is TGTGCCAGCAGCGACCGGGACAGGCTAACCTACGAGCAGTACTTC. Its translation: CASSDRDRLTYEQYF.

The DNA of the CDR3 is TGTGCCAGCAGTGAAAGGGCGGGACTGGGCTACGAGCAGTACTTC. It encodes CASSERAGLGYEQYF. V is TRBV2 and J is TRBJ2-7; D perhaps matches TRBD2 (6 bases). This CDR3 region has 15 residues. Trimming left V 2 bases short and J 3 bases short, with 14 bases between. Germline V gene lookup returns CDR1 SNHLY and CDR2 FYNNEI.

This clonotype was seen a handful of times. The rearrangement links TRBV5-5 to TRBJ1-6, with a possible D match to TRBD1 (5 bases). Germline CDR1 is SGHKS and CDR2 is YYEKEE (reference sequence). The CDR3 consists of 16 residues. V was clipped by 1 base and J by 7 bases, with 15 bases between them. The CDR3 here is CASSLMQGRRNSPLHF. CDR3 bases: TGTGCCAGCAGCTTGATGCAGGGTCGACGAAATTCACCCCTCCACTTT.

The count of this clonotype is one. The chain employs TRBV29-1 and TRBJ2-1, with D possibly matching TRBD1 (6 bases). Deletions cut 5 bases from V and 0 bases from J, with 14 bases between. Germline CDR1 is SQVTM and CDR2 is ANQGSEA. The CDR3 totals 15 residues. The CDR3 DNA follows: TGCAGCGTTACAGGGACACCGAGCTCCTACAATGAGCAGTTCTTC. This sequence encodes CSVTGTPSSYNEQFF.

The chain has TRBV5-5 and TRBJ1-2; D may be TRBD1 (6 bases). The germline V and J ends were trimmed by 4 bases and 4 bases, with 17 bases remaining between them. The germline CDR1 and CDR2 sequences are SGHKS and YYEKEE (reference sequence). The CDR3 loop spans 15 amino acids. CDR3 in amino acids: CASSIETGKVYGYTF. The CDR3 DNA follows: TGTGCCAGCAGCATAGAGACAGGAAAGGTCTATGGCTACACCTTC.

This clonotype turned up a few times. The rearrangement joins TRBV10-3 to TRBJ2-7, with TRBD2 matching over 10 bases. Germline assignment: CDR1 ENHRY and CDR2 SYGVKD. The CDR3 totals 14 residues. Trimming removed 4 bases from V and 2 bases from J; junction bases left unmatched: 2. In nucleotides, the CDR3 is TGTGCCATCAGTGGGGGACTAGCGACCTACGAGCAGTACTTC. Translating it yields CAISGGLATYEQYF.

This chain connects TRBV4-1 to TRBJ2-3; D perhaps matches TRBD2 (6 bases). This CDR3 contains 16 residues. Germline lookup yields CDR1 MGHRA and CDR2 YSYEKL. V lost 1 base to trimming and J lost 6 bases, with 17 bases between them. CDR3 region: CASSQGSGLRLDTQYF. The CDR3 DNA reads TGCGCCAGCAGCCAAGGTTCGGGACTCCGCCTCGATACGCAGTATTTT.

The CDR3 nucleotides are TGTGCCAGCAGACTAAGGCCAGGCCGGGGAAATTCACCCCTCCACTTT. Protein sequence: CASRLRPGRGNSPLHF. The J gene is TRBJ1-6, the V gene TRBV28; D is unclear. V lost 6 bases and J lost 7, with 19 bases in between. The CDR3 is 16 amino acids. Germline CDR1 MDHEN, CDR2 SYDVKM.

This clonotype was counted only a few times. V is TRBV5-1 and J is TRBJ2-2, with 9 nucleotides matching TRBD1. The length of the CDR3 is 15 residues. J lost 3 bases, V lost 4 bases, and 4 bases had no gene match. Germline values: CDR1 SGHRS, CDR2 YFSETQ. The CDR3 is CASSMRTGDTGELFF. CDR3 DNA sequence: TGCGCCAGCAGCATGAGGACAGGGGACACCGGGGAGCTGTTTTTT.

The rearrangement uses TRBV6-2 or TRBV6-3 and TRBJ2-2, with D tentatively TRBD2 (5 bases). Germline V lookup: CDR1 MNHEY, CDR2 SVGEGT. The CDR3 spans 12 residues. V was cut by 6 bases and J by 5 bases, with 7 bases left in between. The CDR3 reads CASRTRTGELFF. CDR3 DNA: TGTGCCAGCAGAACTAGAACCGGGGAGCTGTTTTTT.

The table lists this clonotype with many counts. The chain carries TRBV7-6 and TRBJ2-3; the match to TRBD2 covers 8 bases. The germline V gene encodes CDR1 SGHVS and CDR2 FNYEAQ. This CDR3 spans 19 amino acids. V shed 5 bases, J shed 4 bases, and the junction held 20 bases outside the gene matches. The CDR3 bases are TGTGCCAGCAGCAGAACCGGGACTCCTTCCAGCGGGAGCTCAGATACGCAGTATTTT. Translation gives CASSRTGTPSSGSSDTQYF. Full variable domain (rest looked up from reference TRBV7-6 and TRBJ2-3): GAGVSQSPRYKVTKRGQDVALRCDPISGHVSLYWYRQALGQGPEFLTYFNYEAQQDKSGLPNDRFSAERPEGSISTLTIQRTEQRDSAMYRCASSRTGTPSSGSSDTQYFGPGTRLTVL.

The genes are TRBV21-1 and TRBJ2-7. TRBV21-1 is designated a pseudogene. The CDR3 is 14 amino acids. As DNA, the CDR3 is TGTGCCAGCAGCAAATTTGGCTTCTCCTACGAGCAGTACTTC. Translated, it gives CASSKFGFSYEQYF.

The V call is TRBV7-2, the J call TRBJ2-7; 10 bases fit TRBD2. Germline V CDR1 and CDR2: SGHTA, FQGNSA. V shed 5 bases, J shed 1 base, and the junction held 14 bases outside the gene matches. The CDR3 runs 18 residues. The CDR3 DNA follows: TGTGCCAGCAGCCTGGCGGTCCTAGCGGGAGAGTGGTCCTACGAGCAGTACTTC. It encodes CASSLAVLAGEWSYEQYF. The full variable domain, in which reference TRBV7-2 and TRBJ2-7 provide the parts outside the CDR3, is GAGVSQSPSNKVTEKGKDVELRCDPISGHTALYWYRQSLGQGLEFLIYFQGNSAPDKSGLPSDRFSAERTGGSVSTLTIQRTQQEDSAVYLCASSLAVLAGEWSYEQYFGPGTRLTVT.

This clonotype appeared many times. The chain recombines TRBV4-2 with TRBJ1-1; D gene uncertain. The V end lost 0 bases, the J end lost 3 bases, and 11 bases lay between the germline ends. CDR3 length equals 15 residues. In germline, CDR1 is LGHNA, CDR2 YNFKEQ. The CDR3 here is CASSQELGSYTEAFF. The DNA of the CDR3 is TGTGCCAGCAGCCAAGAGCTGGGCAGTTACACTGAAGCTTTCTTT.

This clonotype was picked up many times. V usage is TRBV27 and J usage is TRBJ1-6, with TRBD1 matching over 7 bases. The V segment lost 7 bases and the J segment 4 bases; nucleotides outside the gene matches: 1. Germline loops: CDR1 MNHEY, CDR2 SMNVEV (reference sequence). CDR3 length: 13 residues. This chain's CDR3 is CASKQGYNSPLHF. The CDR3 DNA is TGTGCCAGCAAACAGGGGTATAATTCACCCCTCCACTTT.

The rearrangement links TRBV4-1 to TRBJ2-3; TRBD2 aligns across 8 bases. V shed 4 bases and J 6 bases; nucleotides not matched to a gene: 12. The CDR3 consists of 16 residues. CDR1 MGHRA and CDR2 YSYEKL come from the germline V gene. The CDR3 protein is CASSPLLGLAGDTQYF. In nucleotides, the CDR3 is TGCGCCAGCAGCCCCCTTCTTGGACTAGCAGGCGATACGCAGTATTTT.

This clonotype was counted a few times. The chain is built from TRBV20-1 and TRBJ1-1; D ambiguous. Germline V gene lookup returns CDR1 DFQATT and CDR2 SNEGSKA (reference sequence). Trimming removed 5 bases from V and 2 bases from J, with 9 bases in between. The CDR3 covers 12 residues. The CDR3 DNA reads TGCAGTGCTGCCTTCATCAACACTGAAGCTTTCTTT. It yields the protein CSAAFINTEAFF.

In its sample, this clonotype was seen a few times. The genes are TRBV7-2 and TRBJ1-2; TRBD1 might be the D (5 bases). The CDR3 has 14 amino acids. The V gene lost 10 bases and the J gene lost 2 bases, with 17 bases spanning the gap. CDR1 and CDR2 from the germline V gene are SGHTA and FQGNSA. The CDR3 DNA follows: TGTGCCACCAGGAGGGACCGTCGGAACTATGGCTACACCTTC. It translates to CATRRDRRNYGYTF. The variable domain in full, completed from reference TRBV7-2 and TRBJ1-2, reads GAGVSQSPSNKVTEKGKDVELRCDPISGHTALYWYRQSLGQGLEFLIYFQGNSAPDKSGLPSDRFSAERTGGSVSTLTIQRTQQEDSAVYLCATRRDRRNYGYTFGSGTRLTVV.

In its sample, this clonotype was seen a few times. This chain's CDR3 is CASSFEIWQPQHF. As DNA, the CDR3 is TGTGCCAGCAGTTTCGAGATCTGGCAGCCCCAGCATTTT. This sequence joins TRBV12-3 or TRBV12-4 and TRBJ1-5; D is unresolved. V dropped 3 bases and J dropped 7 bases, with 10 bases sitting between them. The CDR3 sequence is 13 residues long.

This clonotype turned up a few times. This chain joins TRBV10-3 and TRBJ2-6; D is tentatively TRBD1 or TRBD2 (5 bases each). From germline, CDR1 is ENHRY and CDR2 SYGVKD. This CDR3 region has 16 residues. The V and J ends lost 2 bases and 0 bases respectively, with 8 bases between them. CDR3 bases: TGTGCCATCAGTGAGACGGGGCGCTCTGGGGCCAACGTCCTGACTTTC. Translated: CAISETGRSGANVLTF.

This clonotype was seen a few times. The CDR3 DNA reads TGTGCCACCAGCAGAGATCAGGGGGGCACAGATACGCAGTATTTT. It encodes CATSRDQGGTDTQYF. The J gene is TRBJ2-3, the V gene TRBV15; 7 nucleotides line up with TRBD1. The CDR3 length is 15 residues. Germline CDR1 is LNHNV and CDR2 is YYDKDF (reference sequence). J lost 1 base, V lost 0 bases, and 1 base had no gene match.

This clonotype has ten or more counts. This chain uses TRBV20-1 with TRBJ2-5; D may be TRBD2 (5 bases). Germline CDR1 and CDR2: DFQATT and SNEGSKA (reference sequence). Between the trimmed V and J ends, which lost 0 bases and 2 bases, there was a span of 13 bases. The length of the CDR3 is 15 residues. The CDR3 protein is CSARDIRGIQETQYF. The CDR3 coding sequence is TGCAGTGCTAGAGATATTCGGGGTATACAAGAGACCCAGTACTTC.

This clonotype was seen repeatedly, ten times or more. This chain connects TRBV5-6 to TRBJ2-3; no definite D call. This CDR3 region has 13 residues. CDR1 is SGHDT and CDR2 is YYEEEE in the germline V gene. The germline V and J ends were trimmed by 1 base and 1 base, with 4 bases remaining between them. The CDR3 region is CASSLPGTDTQYF. The CDR3 nucleotides read TGTGCCAGCAGCTTGCCGGGCACAGATACGCAGTATTTT.

This clonotype was seen repeatedly, ten times or more. The chain couples TRBV7-2 to TRBJ2-3; 12 nucleotides align to TRBD2. V gave up 5 bases and J gave up 5 bases; unmatched junction bases: 8. The germline V gene has CDR1 SGHTA and CDR2 FQGNSA. This CDR3 has 16 amino acids. In nucleotides, the CDR3 is TGTGCCAGCAGCATTTCTAGCGGGAGGGGTGGAGATACGCAGTATTTT. Amino acid sequence: CASSISSGRGGDTQYF.